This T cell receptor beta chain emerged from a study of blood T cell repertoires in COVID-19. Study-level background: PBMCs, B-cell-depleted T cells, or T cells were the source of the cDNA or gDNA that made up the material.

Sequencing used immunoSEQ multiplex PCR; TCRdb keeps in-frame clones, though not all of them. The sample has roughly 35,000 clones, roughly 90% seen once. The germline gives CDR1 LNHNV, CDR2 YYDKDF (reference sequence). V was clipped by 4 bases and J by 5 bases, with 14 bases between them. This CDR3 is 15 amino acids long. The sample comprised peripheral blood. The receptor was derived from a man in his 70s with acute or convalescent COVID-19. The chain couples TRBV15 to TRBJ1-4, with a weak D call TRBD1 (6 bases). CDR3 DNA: TGTGCCACCAGCACGGAGGGGGGGTCGAATGAAAAACTGTTTTTT. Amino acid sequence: CATSTEGGSNEKLFF.